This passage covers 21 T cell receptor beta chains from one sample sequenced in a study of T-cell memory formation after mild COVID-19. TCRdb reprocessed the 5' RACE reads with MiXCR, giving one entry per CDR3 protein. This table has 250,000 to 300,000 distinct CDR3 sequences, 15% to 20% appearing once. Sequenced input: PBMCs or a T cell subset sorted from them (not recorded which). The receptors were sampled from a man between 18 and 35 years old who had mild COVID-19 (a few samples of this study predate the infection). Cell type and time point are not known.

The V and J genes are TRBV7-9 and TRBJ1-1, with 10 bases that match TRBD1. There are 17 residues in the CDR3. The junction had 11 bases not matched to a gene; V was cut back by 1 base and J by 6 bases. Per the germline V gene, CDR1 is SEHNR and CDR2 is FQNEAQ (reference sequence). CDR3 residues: CASSLGTLGDRGAEAFF. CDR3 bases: TGTGCCAGCAGCTTAGGTACCCTGGGGGACAGGGGTGCTGAAGCTTTCTTT.

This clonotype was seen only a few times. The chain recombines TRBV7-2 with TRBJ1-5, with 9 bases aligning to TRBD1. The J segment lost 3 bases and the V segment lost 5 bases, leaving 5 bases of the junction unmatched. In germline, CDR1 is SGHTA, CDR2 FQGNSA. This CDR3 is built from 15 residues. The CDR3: CASSLTGGDNQPQHF. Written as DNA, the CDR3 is TGTGCCAGCAGCCTGACAGGGGGTGACAATCAGCCCCAGCATTTT.

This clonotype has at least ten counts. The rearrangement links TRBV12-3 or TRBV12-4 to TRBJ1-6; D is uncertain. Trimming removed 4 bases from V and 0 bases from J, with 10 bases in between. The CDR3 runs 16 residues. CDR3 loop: CASSSGGFSYNSPLHF. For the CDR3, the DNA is TGTGCCAGCAGTTCCGGCGGATTCTCCTATAATTCACCCCTCCACTTT.

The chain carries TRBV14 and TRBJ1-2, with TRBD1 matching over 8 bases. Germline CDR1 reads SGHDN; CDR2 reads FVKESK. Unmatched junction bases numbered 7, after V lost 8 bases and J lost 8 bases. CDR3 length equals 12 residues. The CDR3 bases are TGTGCCAGCGGAGACAGGGGCCGCGGCTACACCTTC. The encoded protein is CASGDRGRGYTF.

The CDR3 nucleotides are TGCGCCAGCAGCCAAGGAAGGGGTGGTAATGAAAAACTGTTTTTT. It translates to CASSQGRGGNEKLFF. V is TRBV4-1 and J is TRBJ1-4; TRBD1 might be the D (5 bases). Germline assignment: CDR1 MGHRA and CDR2 YSYEKL. The V and J ends lost 1 base and 4 bases respectively, with 10 bases between them. The CDR3 is 15 residues long.

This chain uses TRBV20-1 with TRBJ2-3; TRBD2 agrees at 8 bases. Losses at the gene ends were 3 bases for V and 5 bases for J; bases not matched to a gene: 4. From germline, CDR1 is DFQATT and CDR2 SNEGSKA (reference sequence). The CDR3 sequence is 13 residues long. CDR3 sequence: CSASRGGRDTQYF. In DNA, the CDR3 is TGCAGTGCTAGTCGGGGGGGTAGAGATACGCAGTATTTT.

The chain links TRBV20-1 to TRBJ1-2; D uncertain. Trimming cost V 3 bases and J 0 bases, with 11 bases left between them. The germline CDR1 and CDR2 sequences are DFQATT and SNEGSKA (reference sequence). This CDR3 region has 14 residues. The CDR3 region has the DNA TGCAGTGCTAGTTCCGGGGTAGCTAACTATGGCTACACCTTC. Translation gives CSASSGVANYGYTF.

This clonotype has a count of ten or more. CDR3 in amino acids: CASSLGGPEAFF. Here the CDR3 DNA reads TGTGCCAGCAGCTTAGGGGGTCCTGAAGCTTTCTTT. This chain uses TRBV7-9 with TRBJ1-1; D is uncertain. The CDR3 has 12 amino acids. V dropped 1 base and J dropped 6 bases, with 6 bases sitting between them. Germline CDR1 SEHNR, CDR2 FQNEAQ (reference sequence).

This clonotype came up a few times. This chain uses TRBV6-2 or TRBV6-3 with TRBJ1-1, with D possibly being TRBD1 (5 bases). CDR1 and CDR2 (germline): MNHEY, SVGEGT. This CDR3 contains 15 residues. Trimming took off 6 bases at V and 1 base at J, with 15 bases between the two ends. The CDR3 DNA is TGTGCCAGCAGCCCTACGCCGGGGGGGAACACTGAAGCTTTCTTT. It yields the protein CASSPTPGGNTEAFF.

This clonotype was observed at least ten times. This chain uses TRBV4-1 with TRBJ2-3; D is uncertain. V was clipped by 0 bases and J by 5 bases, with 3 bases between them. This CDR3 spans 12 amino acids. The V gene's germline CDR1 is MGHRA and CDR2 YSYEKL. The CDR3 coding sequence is TGCGCCAGCAGCCAAGAGAGAGATACGCAGTATTTT. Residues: CASSQERDTQYF.

The CDR3 DNA reads TGCAGCGTTGACGGACGCGGGTTAGGCGAGCAGTACTTC. Translation: CSVDGRGLGEQYF. V and J are TRBV29-1 and TRBJ2-7; a possible D gene is TRBD2 (5 bases). Germline CDR1 is SQVTM and CDR2 is ANQGSEA. The CDR3 sequence is 13 residues long. V shed 3 bases and J shed 6 bases, with 15 bases lying between them.

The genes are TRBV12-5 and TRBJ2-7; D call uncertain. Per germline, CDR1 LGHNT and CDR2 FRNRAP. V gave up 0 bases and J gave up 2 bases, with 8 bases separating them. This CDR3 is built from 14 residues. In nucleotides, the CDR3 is TGTGCTAGTGGTTTGGTCCACACGGCCTACGAGCAGTACGTC. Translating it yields CASGLVHTAYEQYV.

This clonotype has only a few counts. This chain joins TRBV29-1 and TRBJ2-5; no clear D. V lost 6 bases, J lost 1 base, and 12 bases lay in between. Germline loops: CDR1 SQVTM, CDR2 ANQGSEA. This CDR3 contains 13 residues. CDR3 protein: CSVRARLQETQYF. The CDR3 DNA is TGCAGCGTCCGTGCAAGGCTCCAAGAGACCCAGTACTTC.

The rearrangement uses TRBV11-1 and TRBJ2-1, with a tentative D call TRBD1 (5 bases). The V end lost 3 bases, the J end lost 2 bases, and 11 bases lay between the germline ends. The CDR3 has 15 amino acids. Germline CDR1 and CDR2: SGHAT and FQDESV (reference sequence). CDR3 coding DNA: TGTGCCAGCAGCTTGCAGGGATATACCTACAATGAGCAGTTCTTC. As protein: CASSLQGYTYNEQFF.

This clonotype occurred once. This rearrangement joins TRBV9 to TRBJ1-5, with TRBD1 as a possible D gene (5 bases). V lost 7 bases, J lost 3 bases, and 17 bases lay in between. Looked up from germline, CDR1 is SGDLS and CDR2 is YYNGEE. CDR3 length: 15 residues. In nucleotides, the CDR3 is TGTGCCAGCTCCGCCGGGGGGAGTACCAATCAGCCCCAGCATTTT. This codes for CASSAGGSTNQPQHF.

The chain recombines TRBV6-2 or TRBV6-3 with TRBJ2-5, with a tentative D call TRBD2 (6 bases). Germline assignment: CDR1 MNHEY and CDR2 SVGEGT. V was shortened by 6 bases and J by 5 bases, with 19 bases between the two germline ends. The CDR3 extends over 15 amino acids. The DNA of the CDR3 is TGTGCCAGCAGGCCGGGGGAGATTTTTGGGGAGACCCAGTACTTC. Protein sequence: CASRPGEIFGETQYF.

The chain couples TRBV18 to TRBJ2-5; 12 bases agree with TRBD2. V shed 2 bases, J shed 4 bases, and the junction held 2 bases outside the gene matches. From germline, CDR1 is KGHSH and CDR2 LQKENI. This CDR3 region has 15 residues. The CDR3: CASSPLTSGGETQYF. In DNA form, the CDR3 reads TGTGCCAGCTCACCATTGACTAGCGGGGGAGAGACCCAGTACTTC.

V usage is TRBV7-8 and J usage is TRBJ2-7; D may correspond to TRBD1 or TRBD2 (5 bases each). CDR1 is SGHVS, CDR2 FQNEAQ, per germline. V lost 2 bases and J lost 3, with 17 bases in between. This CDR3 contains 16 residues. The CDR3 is CASSLRRDRLNYEQYF. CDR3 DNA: TGTGCCAGCAGCTTACGCCGGGACCGTCTAAACTACGAGCAGTACTTC. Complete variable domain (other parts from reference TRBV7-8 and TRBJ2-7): GAGVSQSPRYKVAKRGQDVALRCDPISGHVSLFWYQQALGQGPEFLTYFQNEAQLDKSGLPSDRFFAERPEGSVSTLKIQRTQQEDSAVYLCASSLRRDRLNYEQYFGPGTRLTVT.

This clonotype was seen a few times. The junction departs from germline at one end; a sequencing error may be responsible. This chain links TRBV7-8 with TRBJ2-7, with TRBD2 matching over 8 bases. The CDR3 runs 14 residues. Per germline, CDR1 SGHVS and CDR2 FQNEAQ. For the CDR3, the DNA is TGTGCCAGCAGTTTAGCGGGGTCTGGGGACGAGCAGTACTTC. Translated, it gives CASSLAGSGDEQYF.

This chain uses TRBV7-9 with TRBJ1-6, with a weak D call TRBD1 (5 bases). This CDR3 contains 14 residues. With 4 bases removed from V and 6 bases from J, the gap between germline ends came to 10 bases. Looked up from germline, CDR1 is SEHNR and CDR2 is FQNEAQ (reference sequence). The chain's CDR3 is CASSWEDTNSPLHF. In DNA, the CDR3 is TGTGCCAGCAGCTGGGAGGACACTAATTCACCCCTCCACTTT.

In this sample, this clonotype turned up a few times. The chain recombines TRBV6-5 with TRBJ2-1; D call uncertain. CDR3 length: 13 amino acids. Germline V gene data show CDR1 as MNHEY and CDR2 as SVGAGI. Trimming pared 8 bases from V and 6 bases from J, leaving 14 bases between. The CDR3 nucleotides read TGTGCCAGCGGCCCCGTGGACCCCAATGAGCAGTTCTTC. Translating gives CASGPVDPNEQFF.